This T cell receptor beta chain appears in the sequencing data of a study of T cell changes during pregnancy in multiple sclerosis. The method was immunoSEQ multiplex PCR; TCRdb's version includes in-frame clones alone and lacks a portion of them. The sample yields about 36,000 clones, 93% seen once. This clone was seen only once. In germline, CDR1 is SGHNT, CDR2 YYREEE (reference sequence). V lost 5 bases to trimming and J lost 5 bases; unmatched junction nucleotides: 10. The CDR3 totals 16 residues. Sequenced here: CD4+ T cells from peripheral blood mononuclear cells, sampled in the first trimester of pregnancy. The V gene is TRBV5-4, the J gene TRBJ2-2; TRBD1 matches at 9 bases. The TCR originated in a female donor with multiple sclerosis, enrolled in a pregnancy study. The CDR3 region has the DNA TGTGCCAGCAGTCCGCCGACAGGGGGAAGGACCGGGGAGCTGTTTTTT. Its protein is CASSPPTGGRTGELFF.